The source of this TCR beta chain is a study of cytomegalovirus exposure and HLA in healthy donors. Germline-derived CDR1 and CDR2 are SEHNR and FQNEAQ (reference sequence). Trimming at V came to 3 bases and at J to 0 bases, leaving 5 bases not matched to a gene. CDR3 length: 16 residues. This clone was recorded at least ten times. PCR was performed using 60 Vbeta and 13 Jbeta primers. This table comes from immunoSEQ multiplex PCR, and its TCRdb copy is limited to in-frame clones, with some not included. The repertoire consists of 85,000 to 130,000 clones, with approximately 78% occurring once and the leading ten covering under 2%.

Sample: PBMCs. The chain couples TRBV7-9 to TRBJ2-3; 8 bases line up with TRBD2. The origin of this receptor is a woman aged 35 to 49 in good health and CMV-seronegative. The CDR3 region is CASSFRGGRSTDTQYF. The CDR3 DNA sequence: TGTGCCAGCAGCTTTCGGGGCGGGAGGAGCACAGATACGCAGTATTTT.